This T cell receptor beta chain was recorded in a study of blood T cells in healthy people across ages. Findings and limits, study-wide: Observed TCR beta diversity showed a strong correlation with the percentage of naive T cells as measured by flow cytometry.

It was with a sample-barcoded 5' primer and a J-beta primer mix that a second PCR of roughly 6 to 12 cycles was run. TCRdb redid the calling of the 5' RACE reads with MiXCR, one entry per CDR3 protein. The table shows approximately 900,000 distinct CDR3 sequences, with around 29% occurring only once. Note on this clonotype: Its antigen is not known.

The CDR3 totals 17 residues. V was shortened by 0 bases and J by 5 bases, with 19 bases between the two germline ends. Looked up from germline, CDR1 is SGHRS and CDR2 is YFSETQ. The same sample was also studied in work on T cells of mothers and their children. According to that study: Donation came from a few healthy Caucasian mothers together with their six children. Detection yielded no persistent microchimeric T cell clones.

The chain links TRBV5-1 to TRBJ2-3; D may match TRBD1 or TRBD2 (5 bases each). The clonotype originates from a middle-aged woman in good health. Sequences were obtained from blood. Written as DNA, the CDR3 is TGCGCCAGCAGCTTGGCCAGGGCACGGAGGAATTTAGATACGCAGTATTTT. As protein: CASSLARARRNLDTQYF.